These 31 T cell receptor beta chains originate from one sample sequenced in a study of T cell responses to AZD1222 COVID-19 vaccine. Sequencing used immunoSEQ multiplex PCR; TCRdb keeps in-frame clones, though not all of them. The table has approximately 150,000 clones, approximately 91% seen once. The sample in question was peripheral blood, obtained 28 days after the second dose of the MenACWY control vaccine. These TCRs come from an adult who received the MenACWY meningococcal vaccine as a control.

This clone has a single count. The chain couples TRBV5-1 to TRBJ2-5; D not resolved. The CDR3 is 12 residues long. The germline CDR1 and CDR2 sequences are SGHRS and YFSETQ. Trimming removed 2 bases from V and 5 bases from J, with 7 bases in between. CDR3 bases: TGCGCCAGCAGCTTAGGCCGGGAGACCCAGTACTTC. Amino acids: CASSLGRETQYF.

This clone was detected once. This chain connects TRBV6-5 to TRBJ1-1; the D is unclear. This CDR3 spans 15 amino acids. V was shortened by 2 bases and J by 4 bases, with 14 bases between the two germline ends. In germline, CDR1 is MNHEY, CDR2 SVGAGI. CDR3 residues: CASSYPVGRGTEAFF. The CDR3, as DNA: TGTGCCAGCAGTTACCCCGTTGGCCGGGGCACTGAAGCTTTCTTT.

The rearrangement uses TRBV28 and TRBJ1-1, with D hard to call. Germline CDR1 is MDHEN and CDR2 is SYDVKM. Trimming removed 5 bases at V and 3 bases at J, with 25 bases between. The CDR3 is made up of 18 amino acids. CDR3 sequence reads: CASSLVPALFRRDTEAFF. Written as DNA, the CDR3 is TGTGCCAGCAGTCTCGTGCCCGCCCTATTTAGGAGGGACACTGAAGCTTTCTTT.

This chain uses TRBV9 with TRBJ1-2; 8 bases are shared with TRBD1. The V and J ends lost 0 bases and 5 bases, in that order; junction bases with no gene match: 9. The V gene's germline CDR1 is SGDLS and CDR2 YYNGEE. The CDR3 consists of 16 residues. Written as DNA, the CDR3 is TGTGCCAGCAGCGTAGGGGCAGGGGGCCTCAGTTATGGCTACACCTTC. The encoded protein is CASSVGAGGLSYGYTF.

V gene TRBV6-5 combines with J gene TRBJ2-3, with no clear D. The CDR3 covers 13 residues. The germline V and J ends were trimmed by 0 bases and 10 bases, with 11 bases remaining between them. Germline V lookup: CDR1 MNHEY, CDR2 SVGAGI. CDR3 amino acids: CASSYSNTGAQYF. The CDR3 DNA reads as TGTGCCAGCAGTTACTCGAATACCGGTGCGCAGTATTTT.

CDR3 DNA: TGCGCCAGCAGCCCCGGGACTAGCGGGGGGAATGAGCAGTTCTTC. It yields the protein CASSPGTSGGNEQFF. The J gene is TRBJ2-1, the V gene TRBV5-1, with 15 bases identical to TRBD2. This CDR3 has 15 residues. CDR1 SGHRS and CDR2 YFSETQ come from the germline V gene. V lost 4 bases, J lost 7 bases, and 3 bases stayed unmatched. Full variable domain (remainder filled in from reference TRBV5-1 and TRBJ2-1): KAGVTQTPRYLIKTRGQQVTLSCSPISGHRSVSWYQQTPGQGLQFLFEYFSETQRNKGNFPGRFSGRQFSNSRSEMNVSTLELGDSALYLCASSPGTSGGNEQFFGPGTRLTVL.

This clone appeared once. Other DNA variants within this sample encode the same CDR3. The V gene is TRBV9, the J gene TRBJ1-2, with unresolved D. CDR3 length: 15 residues. The V and J ends lost 0 bases and 0 bases respectively, with 9 bases between them. Germline assignment: CDR1 SGDLS and CDR2 YYNGEE. CDR3 coding DNA: TGTGCCAGCAGCGTAGTCCCGGGTCCTAACTATGGCTACACCTTC. Amino acid sequence: CASSVVPGPNYGYTF.

The CDR3 loop reads CASSPGLAGQGQFF. The CDR3 DNA is TGTGCCAGCAGTCCGGGACTAGCGGGGCAAGGGCAGTTCTTC. V usage is TRBV27 and J usage is TRBJ2-1, with 13 bases aligning to TRBD2. Germline CDR1 is MNHEY and CDR2 is SMNVEV (reference sequence). With V trimmed by 5 bases and J by 12 bases, 7 bases remained unmatched. This CDR3 is built from 14 residues.

The chain links TRBV6-2 or TRBV6-3 to TRBJ1-5; TRBD1 matches 8 bases. Germline CDR1 reads MNHEY; CDR2 reads SVGEGT. V lost 5 bases, J lost 3 bases, and 3 bases stayed unmatched. There are 14 residues in the CDR3. This CDR3 is CASSVQGDNQPQHF. As DNA, the CDR3 is TGTGCCAGCAGTGTACAGGGGGACAATCAGCCCCAGCATTTT.

The chain links TRBV7-2 to TRBJ2-7; D tentatively fits TRBD1 or TRBD2 (5 bases each). Germline assignment: CDR1 SGHTA and CDR2 FQGNSA. The CDR3 consists of 15 residues. Trimming cost V 3 bases and J 5 bases, with 17 bases left between them. CDR3 nucleotide sequence: TGTGCCAGCAGCTTCGGGCAGGGACGATCCGACGAGCAGTACTTC. Encoded protein: CASSFGQGRSDEQYF.

The rearrangement links TRBV30 to TRBJ1-2, with 7 bases that match TRBD1. Unmatched junction bases numbered 6, after V lost 4 bases and J lost 1 base. The V gene's germline CDR1 is GTSNPN and CDR2 SVGIG (reference sequence). The CDR3 is made up of 14 amino acids. CDR3 sequence: CAWTRTGRNYGYTF. The CDR3 region has the DNA TGTGCCTGGACTAGGACAGGACGTAACTATGGCTACACCTTC. Based on the CDR3 plus reference TRBV30 and TRBJ1-2, the full variable domain is SQTIHQWPATLVQPVGSPLSLECTVEGTSNPNLYWYRQAAGRGLQLLFYSVGIGQISSEVPQNLSASRPQDRQFILSSKKLLLSDSGFYLCAWTRTGRNYGYTFGSGTRLTVV.

The chain joins TRBV11-2 to TRBJ2-5; 13 bases map to TRBD2. Trimming cost V 5 bases and J 5 bases; bases outside gene matches: 8. CDR3 length equals 16 residues. Per the germline V gene, CDR1 is SGHAT and CDR2 is FQNNGV. The CDR3 coding sequence is TGTGCCAGCAGCCAAAGGACTAGCGGGAGTCGTGAGACCCAGTACTTC. This gives the protein CASSQRTSGSRETQYF. Full variable domain (outside the CDR3, taken from reference TRBV11-2 and TRBJ2-5): EAGVAQSPRYKIIEKRQSVAFWCNPISGHATLYWYQQILGQGPKLLIQFQNNGVVDDSQLPKDRFSAERLKGVDSTLKIQPAKLEDSAVYLCASSQRTSGSRETQYFGPGTRLLVL.

The V call is TRBV5-8, the J call TRBJ1-5; 8 bases are a match to TRBD1. V was pared by 0 bases and J by 7 bases, with 18 bases of the junction left unmatched. The CDR3 sequence is 19 residues long. Germline-derived CDR1 and CDR2 are SGHTS and YDEGEE. CDR3 DNA: TGTGCCAGCAGCTTGGCCCCCCCCGCGGACAGGGCGTCCGGGCAGCCCCAGCATTTT. It specifies CASSLAPPADRASGQPQHF.

This rearrangement joins TRBV7-9 to TRBJ2-7, with 8 nucleotides matching TRBD1. Germline V lookup: CDR1 SEHNR, CDR2 FQNEAQ (reference sequence). After removal of 6 bases from V and 3 bases from J, the junction contained 16 bases not matched to a gene. This CDR3 comprises 17 residues. The CDR3 DNA is TGTGCCAGCAGACAAGGACAGGGAAGGGGTCTCTACTACGAGCAGTACTTC. Translated: CASRQGQGRGLYYEQYF. The whole variable domain, remainder taken from reference TRBV7-9 and TRBJ2-7, is DTGVSQNPRHKITKRGQNVTFRCDPISEHNRLYWYRQTLGQGPEFLTYFQNEAQLEKSRLLSDRFSAERPKGSFSTLEIQRTEQGDSAMYLCASRQGQGRGLYYEQYFGPGTRLTVT.

This clone appeared a single time. The chain's CDR3 is CASSYLDSNYGYTF. Written as DNA, the CDR3 is TGTGCCAGCAGTTACCTTGACAGTAACTATGGCTACACCTTC. V gene TRBV6-5 combines with J gene TRBJ1-2; D is perhaps TRBD1 (5 bases). V gave up 2 bases and J gave up 1 base, with 8 bases separating them. The CDR3 totals 14 residues. Per germline, CDR1 MNHEY and CDR2 SVGAGI.

This chain joins TRBV4-2 and TRBJ1-4; 10 nucleotides line up with TRBD1. CDR1 and CDR2 (germline): LGHNA, YNFKEQ. This CDR3 is 15 amino acids long. The V segment lost 3 bases and the J segment 8 bases; nucleotides outside the gene matches: 6. The CDR3 nucleotides are TGTGCCAGCAGCCAGGGGACAGGGGCGGGAGAAAAACTGTTTTTT. Residues: CASSQGTGAGEKLFF.

The CDR3 loop is CASSFDRGRTEAFF. In nucleotides, the CDR3 is TGTGCCAGCAGCTTCGACAGGGGTAGGACTGAAGCTTTCTTT. The gene calls are TRBV7-8 and TRBJ1-1; 8 nucleotides line up with TRBD1. Germline values: CDR1 SGHVS, CDR2 FQNEAQ. The CDR3 consists of 14 residues. V trimming: 3 bases; J trimming: 5 bases; junction bases outside the gene matches: 5.

The genes are TRBV6-2 or TRBV6-3 and TRBJ1-2; D is ambiguous. The CDR3 is 14 residues long. Per germline, CDR1 MNHEY and CDR2 SVGEGT. With 6 bases removed from V and 4 bases from J, the gap between germline ends came to 15 bases. This CDR3 is CASSERSGTYGYTF. The DNA of the CDR3 is TGTGCCAGCAGCGAAAGATCCGGAACCTATGGCTACACCTTC.

The chain links TRBV28 to TRBJ1-1; D is possibly TRBD1 (5 bases). The germline V gene encodes CDR1 MDHEN and CDR2 SYDVKM. With 6 bases removed from V and 4 bases from J, the gap between germline ends came to 15 bases. The CDR3 has 14 amino acids. CDR3 coding DNA: TGTGCCAGCAGCCCGATTAAGGGGAGCACTGAAGCTTTCTTT. Its protein product is CASSPIKGSTEAFF.

The V call is TRBV11-3, the J call TRBJ2-1, with unresolved D. CDR1 SGHNT and CDR2 YENEEA come from the germline V gene. CDR3 size: 13 residues. Trimming pared 5 bases from V and 5 bases from J, leaving 10 bases between. CDR3 sequence reads: CASSTRRDNEQFF. Written as DNA, the CDR3 is TGTGCCAGCAGCACTCGGCGAGACAATGAGCAGTTCTTC.

The V call is TRBV5-5, the J call TRBJ1-2, with D perhaps TRBD1 (6 bases). This CDR3 contains 16 residues. Trimming shortened V by 0 bases and J by 4 bases, and 16 bases separated the two germline ends. CDR1 is SGHKS and CDR2 is YYEKEE in the germline V gene (reference sequence). CDR3 residues: CASSLETTGRGYGYTF. Written as DNA, the CDR3 is TGTGCCAGCAGCTTGGAGACCACAGGGCGCGGCTATGGCTACACCTTC.

The J gene is TRBJ1-4, the V gene TRBV7-2; D is ambiguous. This CDR3 region has 14 residues. Germline CDR1 and CDR2: SGHTA and FQGNSA. Trimming cost V 1 base and J 5 bases, with 8 bases left between them. CDR3 coding DNA: TGTGCCAGCAGCTTAGGGACTTCCAATGAAAAACTGTTTTTT. Translated, it gives CASSLGTSNEKLFF.

The chain has TRBV12-3 or TRBV12-4 and TRBJ1-1; D gene uncertain. CDR3 length: 13 amino acids. The ends were cut back, 3 bases at V and 1 base at J, with 6 bases in the middle. CDR3 coding DNA: TGTGCCAGCAGTTTCGGAGAGAACACTGAAGCTTTCTTT. Its translation: CASSFGENTEAFF.

The J gene is TRBJ2-7, the V gene TRBV3-1 (or the pseudogene TRBV3-2); TRBD1 might be the D (7 bases). Trimming removed 0 bases at V and 2 bases at J, with 11 bases between. Germline lookup yields CDR1 LGHDT and CDR2 YNNKEL (reference sequence). CDR3 length: 15 amino acids. The CDR3 loop reads CASSQDSGGPYEQYF. The CDR3 DNA reads TGTGCCAGCAGCCAAGACTCAGGGGGGCCCTACGAGCAGTACTTC.

V gene TRBV9 combines with J gene TRBJ2-2; possible D gene TRBD2, 6 bases. Trimming left V 3 bases short and J 3 bases short, with 15 bases between. The CDR3 covers 16 residues. Germline V lookup: CDR1 SGDLS, CDR2 YYNGEE. The CDR3 here is CASSGRDSGHTGELFF. CDR3 sequence (DNA): TGTGCCAGCAGCGGCCGGGACTCCGGACACACCGGGGAGCTGTTTTTT. The full variable domain, rest sourced from reference TRBV9 and TRBJ2-2, is DSGVTQTPKHLITATGQRVTLRCSPRSGDLSVYWYQQSLDQGLQFLIQYYNGEERAKGNILERFSAQQFPDLHSELNLSSLELGDSALYFCASSGRDSGHTGELFFGEGSRLTVL.

The chain uses TRBV6-2 or TRBV6-3 and TRBJ1-2, with 11 bases identical to TRBD1. Per the germline V gene, CDR1 is MNHEY and CDR2 is SVGEGT. The V and J ends lost 0 bases and 2 bases, in that order; junction bases with no gene match: 2. CDR3 length equals 16 residues. DNA for the CDR3: TGTGCCAGCAGTTACTCGCGGACAGGGGGCAACTATGGCTACACCTTC. Its translation: CASSYSRTGGNYGYTF.

The sample holds a few counts of this clone. This chain links TRBV28 with TRBJ2-6; D is unresolved. CDR3 size: 15 residues. Germline V CDR1 and CDR2: MDHEN, SYDVKM. Trimming cost V 3 bases and J 0 bases, with 6 bases left between them. The CDR3 nucleotides are TGTGCCAGCAGTTTGCGCGCCTCTGGGGCCAACGTCCTGACTTTC. Translating it yields CASSLRASGANVLTF.

This sequence joins TRBV6-2 or TRBV6-3 and TRBJ1-6; D is ambiguous. CDR3 size: 16 residues. CDR1 and CDR2 (germline): MNHEY, SVGEGT. Between the trimmed V and J ends, which lost 5 bases and 8 bases, there was a span of 19 bases. The CDR3 protein is CASSNTPRREYSPLHF. As DNA, the CDR3 is TGTGCCAGCAGTAACACACCTCGGAGGGAGTATTCACCCCTCCACTTT.

This sequence joins TRBV18 and TRBJ2-2; 9 bases are a match to TRBD1. Per germline, CDR1 KGHSH and CDR2 LQKENI. The length of the CDR3 is 16 residues. Trimming removed 3 bases from V and 5 bases from J; junction bases left unmatched: 7. CDR3 in amino acids: CASSPRDRVGTGELFF. The CDR3 region has the DNA TGTGCCAGCTCACCCAGGGACAGGGTCGGGACCGGGGAGCTGTTTTTT. The entire variable domain, with the rest obtained from reference TRBV18 and TRBJ2-2, is as follows: NAGVMQNPRHLVRRRGQEARLRCSPMKGHSHVYWYRQLPEEGLKFMVYLQKENIIDESGMPKERFSAEFPKEGPSILRIQQVVRGDSAAYFCASSPRDRVGTGELFFGEGSRLTVL.

This clone was found many times. V is TRBV18 and J is TRBJ1-5; D perhaps matches TRBD1 (5 bases). The CDR3 consists of 16 residues. Germline V lookup: CDR1 KGHSH, CDR2 LQKENI. Trimming removed 4 bases at V and 4 bases at J, with 17 bases between. CDR3: CASSRTRDGRNQPQHF. Written as DNA, the CDR3 is TGTGCCAGCTCACGTACCCGGGACGGTCGAAATCAGCCCCAGCATTTT.

The chain is built from TRBV3-1 (or the pseudogene TRBV3-2) and TRBJ2-2; 13 bases match TRBD2. The CDR3 consists of 17 residues. Germline CDR1 is LGHDT and CDR2 is YNNKEL (reference sequence). J was trimmed by 1 base and V by 5 bases; bases with no gene match: 4. This CDR3 is CASSSRTSGRNTGELFF. The CDR3 DNA is TGTGCCAGCAGCTCCCGGACTAGCGGGAGGAACACCGGGGAGCTGTTTTTT.